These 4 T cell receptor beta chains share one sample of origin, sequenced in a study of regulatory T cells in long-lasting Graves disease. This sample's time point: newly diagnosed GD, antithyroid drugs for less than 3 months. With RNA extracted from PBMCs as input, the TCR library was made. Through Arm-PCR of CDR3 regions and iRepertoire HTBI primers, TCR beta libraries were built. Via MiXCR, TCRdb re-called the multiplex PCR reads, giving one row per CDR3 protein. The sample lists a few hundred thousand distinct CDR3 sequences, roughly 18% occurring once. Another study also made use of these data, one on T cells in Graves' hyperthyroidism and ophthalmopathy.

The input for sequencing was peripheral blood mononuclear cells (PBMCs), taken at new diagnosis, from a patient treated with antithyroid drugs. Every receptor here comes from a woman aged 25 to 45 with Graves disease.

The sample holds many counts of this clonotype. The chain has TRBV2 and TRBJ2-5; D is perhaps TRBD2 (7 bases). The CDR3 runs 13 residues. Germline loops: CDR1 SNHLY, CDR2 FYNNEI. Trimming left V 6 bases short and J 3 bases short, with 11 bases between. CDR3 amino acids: CASSWEGEETQYF. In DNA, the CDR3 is TGTGCCAGCAGCTGGGAGGGGGAAGAGACCCAGTACTTC.

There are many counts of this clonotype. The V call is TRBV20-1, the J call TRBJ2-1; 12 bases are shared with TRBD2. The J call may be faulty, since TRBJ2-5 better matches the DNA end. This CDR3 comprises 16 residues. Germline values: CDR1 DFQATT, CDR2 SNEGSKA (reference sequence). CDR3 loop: CSASTSGGSAAGTQYF. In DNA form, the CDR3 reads TGCAGTGCTTCGACTAGCGGGGGATCAGCGGCCGGGACCCAGTACTTC.

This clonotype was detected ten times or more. CDR3 residues: CASSLVSSGGAYEQYF. CDR3 nucleotides: TGTGCCAGCAGCTTAGTGTCTAGCGGGGGGGCCTACGAGCAGTACTTC. The chain uses TRBV7-2 and TRBJ2-7; 12 bases fit TRBD2. J gave up 2 bases and V 1 base, and 3 bases lay outside the gene matches. This CDR3 comprises 16 residues. CDR1 SGHTA and CDR2 FQGNSA come from the germline V gene.

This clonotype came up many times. For the CDR3, the DNA is TGTGCCAGCGGACTCACTGAAGCTTTCTTT. Protein: CASGLTEAFF. This chain uses TRBV27 with TRBJ1-1, with D unclear. Between the trimmed V and J ends, which lost 8 bases and 4 bases, there was a span of 5 bases. Germline CDR1 and CDR2: MNHEY and SMNVEV (reference sequence). This CDR3 region has 10 residues.